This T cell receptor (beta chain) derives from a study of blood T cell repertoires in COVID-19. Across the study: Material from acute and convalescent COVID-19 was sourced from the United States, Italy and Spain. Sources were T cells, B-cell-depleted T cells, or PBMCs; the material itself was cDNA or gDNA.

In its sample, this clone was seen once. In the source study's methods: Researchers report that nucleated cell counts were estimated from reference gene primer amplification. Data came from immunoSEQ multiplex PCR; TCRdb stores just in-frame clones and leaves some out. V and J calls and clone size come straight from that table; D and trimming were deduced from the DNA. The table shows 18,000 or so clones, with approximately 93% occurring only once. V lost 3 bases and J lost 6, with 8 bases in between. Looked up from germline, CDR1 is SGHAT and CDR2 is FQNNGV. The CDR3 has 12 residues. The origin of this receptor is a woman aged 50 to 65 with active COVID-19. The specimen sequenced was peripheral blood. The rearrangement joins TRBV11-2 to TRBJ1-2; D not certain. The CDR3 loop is CASSFFLDGYTF. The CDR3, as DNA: TGTGCCAGCAGCTTTTTCCTCGATGGCTACACCTTC.